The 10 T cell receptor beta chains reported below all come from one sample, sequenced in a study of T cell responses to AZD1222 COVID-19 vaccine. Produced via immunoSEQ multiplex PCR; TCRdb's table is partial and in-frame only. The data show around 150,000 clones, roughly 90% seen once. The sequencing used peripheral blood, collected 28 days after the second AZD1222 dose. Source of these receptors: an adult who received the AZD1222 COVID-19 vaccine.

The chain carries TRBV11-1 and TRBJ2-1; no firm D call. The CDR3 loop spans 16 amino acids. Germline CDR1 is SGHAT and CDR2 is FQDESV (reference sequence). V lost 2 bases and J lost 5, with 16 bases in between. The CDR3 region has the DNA TGTGCCAGCAGCTTATGGTTAGCTGGGTACGACAATGAGCAGTTCTTC. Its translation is CASSLWLAGYDNEQFF.

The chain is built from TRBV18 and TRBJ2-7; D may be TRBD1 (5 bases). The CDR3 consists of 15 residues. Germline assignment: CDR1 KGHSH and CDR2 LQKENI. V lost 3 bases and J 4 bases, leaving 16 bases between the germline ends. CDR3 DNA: TGTGCCAGCTCACCCCGACAGTCCGACCTATACGAGCAGTACTTC. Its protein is CASSPRQSDLYEQYF. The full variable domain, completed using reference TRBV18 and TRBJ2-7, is NAGVMQNPRHLVRRRGQEARLRCSPMKGHSHVYWYRQLPEEGLKFMVYLQKENIIDESGMPKERFSAEFPKEGPSILRIQQVVRGDSAAYFCASSPRQSDLYEQYFGPGTRLTVT.

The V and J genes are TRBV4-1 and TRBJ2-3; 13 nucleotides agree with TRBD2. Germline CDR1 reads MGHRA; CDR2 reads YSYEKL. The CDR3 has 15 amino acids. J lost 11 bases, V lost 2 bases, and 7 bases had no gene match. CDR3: CASSQTSGRARLQYF. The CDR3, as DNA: TGCGCCAGCAGCCAAACTAGCGGGAGGGCGAGGTTGCAGTATTTT.

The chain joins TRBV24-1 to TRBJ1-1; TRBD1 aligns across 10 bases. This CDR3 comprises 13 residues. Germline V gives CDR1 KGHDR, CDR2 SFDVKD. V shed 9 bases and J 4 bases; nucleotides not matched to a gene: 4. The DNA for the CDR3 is TGTGCCACCGAACGGACAGGGGGCACTGAAGCTTTCTTT. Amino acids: CATERTGGTEAFF.

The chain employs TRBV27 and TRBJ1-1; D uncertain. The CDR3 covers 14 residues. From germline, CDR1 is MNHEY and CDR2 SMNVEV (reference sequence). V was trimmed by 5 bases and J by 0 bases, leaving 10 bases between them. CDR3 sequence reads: CASSAQAMNTEAFF. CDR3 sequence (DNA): TGTGCCAGCAGTGCGCAGGCCATGAACACTGAAGCTTTCTTT.

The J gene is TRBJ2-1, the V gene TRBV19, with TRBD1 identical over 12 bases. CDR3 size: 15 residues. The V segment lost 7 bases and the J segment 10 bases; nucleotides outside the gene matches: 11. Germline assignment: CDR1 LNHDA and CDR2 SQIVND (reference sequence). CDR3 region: CASNLGTGGFEEQFF. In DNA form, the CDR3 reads TGTGCCAGTAACTTGGGGACAGGGGGCTTTGAGGAGCAGTTCTTC.

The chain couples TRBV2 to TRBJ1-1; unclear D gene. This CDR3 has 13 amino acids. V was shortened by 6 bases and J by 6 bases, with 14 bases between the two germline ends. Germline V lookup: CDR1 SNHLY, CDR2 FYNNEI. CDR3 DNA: TGTGCCAGCAGCTCTGGGGATTTACCTGAAGCTTTCTTT. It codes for CASSSGDLPEAFF.

This CDR3 reads CASSEETGTQETQYF. CDR3 DNA: TGTGCCAGCAGTGAAGAAACAGGGACACAAGAGACCCAGTACTTC. The J gene is TRBJ2-5, the V gene TRBV2, with D possibly being TRBD1 (6 bases). The CDR3 sequence is 15 residues long. Trimming took off 1 base at V and 2 bases at J, with 11 bases between the two ends. The germline V gene encodes CDR1 SNHLY and CDR2 FYNNEI.

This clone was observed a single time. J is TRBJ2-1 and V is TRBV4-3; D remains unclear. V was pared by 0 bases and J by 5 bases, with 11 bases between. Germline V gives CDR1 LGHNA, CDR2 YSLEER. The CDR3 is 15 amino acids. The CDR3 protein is CASSQEFQTDNEQFF. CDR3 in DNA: TGCGCCAGCAGCCAAGAGTTCCAGACCGACAATGAGCAGTTCTTC.

The CDR3 loop reads CASSLGFRREQYF. CDR3 nucleotide sequence: TGTGCCAGCAGCTTAGGCTTCAGGAGGGAGCAGTACTTC. The chain combines TRBV7-2 with TRBJ2-7, with TRBD2 as a possible D gene (5 bases). Trimming took off 1 base at V and 7 bases at J, with 11 bases between the two ends. The CDR3 consists of 13 residues. Germline values: CDR1 SGHTA, CDR2 FQGNSA. The whole variable domain, remainder taken from reference TRBV7-2 and TRBJ2-7, is GAGVSQSPSNKVTEKGKDVELRCDPISGHTALYWYRQSLGQGLEFLIYFQGNSAPDKSGLPSDRFSAERTGGSVSTLTIQRTQQEDSAVYLCASSLGFRREQYFGPGTRLTVT.